A single sample gave rise to the 15 T cell receptor beta chains below, sequenced in a study of shared clonotypes between healthy human individuals. The table came from immunoSEQ multiplex PCR; TCRdb's copy has only in-frame clones and leaves some out. The sample includes approximately 1.5 million clones, nearly 99% of them seen just once. The material sequenced was naive CD4+ T cells sorted from blood. Subset here: CD45RA+ positively selected. These TCRs come from a man aged 25 to 40 in good health.

The chain carries TRBV5-1 and TRBJ2-3; 10 bases agree with TRBD2. Germline assignment: CDR1 SGHRS and CDR2 YFSETQ. The CDR3 is 15 amino acids. V dropped 2 bases and J dropped 4; count of bases not matched to a gene: 4. Written as DNA, the CDR3 is TGCGCCAGCAGCTTCCTAGCGGGAGTTGCAGATACGCAGTATTTT. Its protein product is CASSFLAGVADTQYF.

The chain recombines TRBV9 with TRBJ1-5; 7 bases fit TRBD1. The CDR3 sequence is 16 residues long. The trim removed 3 bases at V and 2 bases at J, leaving 8 bases unmatched. Germline V gives CDR1 SGDLS, CDR2 YYNGEE. The CDR3: CASSATGEGGNQPQHF. The CDR3 DNA reads TGTGCCAGCAGCGCTACAGGGGAAGGGGGCAATCAGCCCCAGCATTTT. Complete variable domain (other parts from reference TRBV9 and TRBJ1-5): DSGVTQTPKHLITATGQRVTLRCSPRSGDLSVYWYQQSLDQGLQFLIQYYNGEERAKGNILERFSAQQFPDLHSELNLSSLELGDSALYFCASSATGEGGNQPQHFGDGTRLSIL.

This chain connects TRBV12-1 to TRBJ1-2; the table's D call, TRBD1, was not checked against the DNA. TRBV12-1 is flagged as a pseudogene. CDR3 size: 16 residues. CDR3 DNA: TGTGCCAGCAGCTTTGCCCTCTCAGGGGGCAACTATGGCTACACCTTC. This codes for CASSFALSGGNYGYTF.

This clone was detected once. The chain recombines TRBV29-1 with TRBJ2-7; TRBD1 is a possible D gene (5 bases). V was trimmed by 5 bases and J by 2 bases, leaving 10 bases between them. In germline, CDR1 is SQVTM, CDR2 ANQGSEA. The CDR3 runs to 12 residues. The CDR3 sequence is CSVSDSPYEQYF. The DNA of the CDR3 is TGCAGCGTTTCCGACAGTCCCTACGAGCAGTACTTC.

The chain is built from TRBV2 and TRBJ2-2; D is uncertain. The germline gives CDR1 SNHLY, CDR2 FYNNEI. The length of the CDR3 is 14 residues. V lost 6 bases and J 1 base, leaving 9 bases between the germline ends. CDR3 residues: CASSPLKNTGELFF. As DNA, the CDR3 is TGTGCCAGCAGCCCTCTAAAGAACACCGGGGAGCTGTTTTTT.

This clone was observed a single time. The chain couples TRBV7-8 to TRBJ2-5; D gene uncertain. CDR3 length equals 14 residues. Trimming removed 5 bases from V and 2 bases from J, with 12 bases in between. The germline V gene has CDR1 SGHVS and CDR2 FQNEAQ. In DNA, the CDR3 is TGTGCCAGCAGCCACCGAGGCAGACAAGAGACCCAGTACTTC. Translated, it gives CASSHRGRQETQYF. Full variable domain (remainder filled in from reference TRBV7-8 and TRBJ2-5): GAGVSQSPRYKVAKRGQDVALRCDPISGHVSLFWYQQALGQGPEFLTYFQNEAQLDKSGLPSDRFFAERPEGSVSTLKIQRTQQEDSAVYLCASSHRGRQETQYFGPGTRLLVL.

The chain uses TRBV10-3 and TRBJ2-7, with 7 bases identical to TRBD1. The CDR3 extends over 12 amino acids. The germline CDR1 and CDR2 sequences are ENHRY and SYGVKD. With 2 bases clipped from V and 6 bases from J, the junction kept 1 base outside the gene matches. CDR3 residues: CAISETGAEQYF. The CDR3 DNA reads TGTGCCATCAGTGAGACAGGGGCCGAGCAGTACTTC.

V and J are TRBV5-1 and TRBJ2-1; D may match TRBD1 or TRBD2 (5 bases each). CDR3 size: 16 residues. Germline assignment: CDR1 SGHRS and CDR2 YFSETQ. The V end was cut by 4 bases, the J end by 0 bases, with 14 bases between. This chain's CDR3 is CASSPTGRSSYNEQFF. DNA for the CDR3: TGCGCCAGCAGCCCTACGGGGCGAAGCTCCTACAATGAGCAGTTCTTC.

The chain combines TRBV5-4 with TRBJ2-2; no reliable D call. The CDR3 runs 15 residues. Germline-derived CDR1 and CDR2 are SGHNT and YYREEE (reference sequence). V was cut by 2 bases and J by 4 bases, with 12 bases left in between. The CDR3 bases are TGTGCCAGCAGCTTAGGCCTATTAGGCACCGGGGAGCTGTTTTTT. It codes for CASSLGLLGTGELFF. Full variable domain (outside the CDR3, taken from reference TRBV5-4 and TRBJ2-2): ETGVTQSPTHLIKTRGQQVTLRCSSQSGHNTVSWYQQALGQGPQFIFQYYREEENGRGNFPPRFSGLQFPNYSSELNVNALELDDSALYLCASSLGLLGTGELFFGEGSRLTVL.

The chain links TRBV27 to TRBJ1-5; D not resolved. The germline V gene encodes CDR1 MNHEY and CDR2 SMNVEV (reference sequence). Deletions cut 3 bases from V and 3 bases from J, with 12 bases between. This CDR3 spans 15 amino acids. The CDR3 nucleotides are TGTGCCAGCAGTTTTGCCAGTAGACCCAATCAGCCCCAGCATTTT. Amino acids: CASSFASRPNQPQHF.

The genes are TRBV27 and TRBJ1-1, with unresolved D. V was pared by 6 bases and J by 1 base, with 9 bases between. CDR3 length: 13 amino acids. CDR1 and CDR2 from the germline V gene are MNHEY and SMNVEV (reference sequence). The CDR3 spells CASRGSGNTEAFF. CDR3 DNA: TGTGCCAGCAGGGGGTCAGGGAACACTGAAGCTTTCTTT.

J is TRBJ2-7 and V is TRBV9, with 8 bases that match TRBD2. CDR1 and CDR2 (germline): SGDLS, YYNGEE. V lost 0 bases, J lost 7 bases, and 15 bases stayed unmatched. This CDR3 is 17 amino acids long. The CDR3 region is CASSVEIGSGAAGEQYF. As DNA, the CDR3 is TGTGCCAGCAGCGTAGAGATAGGTAGCGGGGCCGCTGGGGAGCAGTACTTC.

V and J are TRBV29-1 and TRBJ2-3; D possibly corresponds to TRBD1 (6 bases). Trimming cost V 7 bases and J 4 bases, with 12 bases left between them. In germline, CDR1 is SQVTM, CDR2 ANQGSEA. CDR3 length equals 12 residues. This chain's CDR3 is CSANRVADTQYF. CDR3 nucleotide sequence: TGCAGCGCGAACAGGGTAGCAGATACGCAGTATTTT.

This chain joins TRBV7-2 and TRBJ2-2; D might be TRBD1 or TRBD2, each matching 6 bases. The CDR3 totals 15 residues. V gave up 7 bases and J gave up 8 bases, with 20 bases separating them. The germline V gene has CDR1 SGHTA and CDR2 FQGNSA. CDR3 in amino acids: CASNRGPSWAGELFF. CDR3 nucleotides: TGTGCCAGCAACCGGGGGCCTTCCTGGGCTGGGGAGCTGTTTTTT.

The chain links TRBV7-9 to TRBJ1-2; no clear D gene. Germline CDR1 and CDR2: SEHNR and FQNEAQ (reference sequence). The CDR3 runs to 14 residues. The V end was cut by 3 bases, the J end by 7 bases, with 15 bases between. The CDR3 DNA sequence: TGTGCCAGCAGCTTTCTGGTCAGGACTGGTGGCTACACCTTC. It codes for CASSFLVRTGGYTF.